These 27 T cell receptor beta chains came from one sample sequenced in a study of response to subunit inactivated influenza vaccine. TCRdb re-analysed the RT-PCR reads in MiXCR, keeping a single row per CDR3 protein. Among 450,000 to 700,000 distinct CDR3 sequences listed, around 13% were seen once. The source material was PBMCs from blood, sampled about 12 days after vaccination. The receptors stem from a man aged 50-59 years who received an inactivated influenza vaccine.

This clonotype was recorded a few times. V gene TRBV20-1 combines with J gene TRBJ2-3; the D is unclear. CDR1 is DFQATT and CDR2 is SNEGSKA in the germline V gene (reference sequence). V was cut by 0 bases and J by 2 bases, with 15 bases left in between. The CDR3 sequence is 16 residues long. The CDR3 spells CSARDLETYFTDTQYF. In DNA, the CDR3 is TGCAGTGCTAGAGATCTTGAGACGTATTTCACAGATACGCAGTATTTT.

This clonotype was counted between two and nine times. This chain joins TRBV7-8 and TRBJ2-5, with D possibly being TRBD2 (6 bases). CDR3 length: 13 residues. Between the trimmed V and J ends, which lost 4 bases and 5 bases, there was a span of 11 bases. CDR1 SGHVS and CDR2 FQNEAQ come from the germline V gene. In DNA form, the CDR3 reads TGTGCCAGCAGCTCGGAGGGTTGGGAGACCCAGTACTTC. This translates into CASSSEGWETQYF. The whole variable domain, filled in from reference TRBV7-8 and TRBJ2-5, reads GAGVSQSPRYKVAKRGQDVALRCDPISGHVSLFWYQQALGQGPEFLTYFQNEAQLDKSGLPSDRFFAERPEGSVSTLKIQRTQQEDSAVYLCASSSEGWETQYFGPGTRLLVL.

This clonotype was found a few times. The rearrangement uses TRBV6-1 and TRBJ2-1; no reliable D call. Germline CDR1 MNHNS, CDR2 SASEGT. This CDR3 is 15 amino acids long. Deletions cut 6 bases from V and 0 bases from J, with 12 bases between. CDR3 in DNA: TGTGCCAGCAGAATTACAGAGTCCTCCTACAATGAGCAGTTCTTC. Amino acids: CASRITESSYNEQFF.

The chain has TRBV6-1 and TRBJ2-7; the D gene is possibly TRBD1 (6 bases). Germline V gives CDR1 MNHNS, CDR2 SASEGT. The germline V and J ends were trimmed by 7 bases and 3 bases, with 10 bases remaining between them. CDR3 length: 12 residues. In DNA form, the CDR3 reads TGTGCCAGCAATACAGGGCGCTACGAGCAGTACTTC. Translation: CASNTGRYEQYF.

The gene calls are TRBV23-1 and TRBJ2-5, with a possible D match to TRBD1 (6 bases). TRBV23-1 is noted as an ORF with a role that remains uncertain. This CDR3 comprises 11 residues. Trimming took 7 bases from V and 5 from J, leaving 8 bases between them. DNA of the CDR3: TGCGCCAGCATTACAGGGGAGACCCAGTACTTC. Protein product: CASITGETQYF.

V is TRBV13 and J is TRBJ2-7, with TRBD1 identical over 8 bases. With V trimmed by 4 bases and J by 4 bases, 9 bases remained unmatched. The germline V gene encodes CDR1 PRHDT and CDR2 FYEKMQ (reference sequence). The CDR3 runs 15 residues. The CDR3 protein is CASSSPGQELYEQYF. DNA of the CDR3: TGTGCCAGCAGCTCGCCGGGACAGGAGCTTTACGAGCAGTACTTC.

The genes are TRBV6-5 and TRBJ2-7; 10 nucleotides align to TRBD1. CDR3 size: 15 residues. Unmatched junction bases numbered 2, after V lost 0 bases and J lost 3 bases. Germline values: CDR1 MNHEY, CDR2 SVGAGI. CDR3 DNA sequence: TGTGCCAGCAGTTACTCCGGACAGGGGGGCTACGAGCAGTACTTC. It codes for CASSYSGQGGYEQYF.

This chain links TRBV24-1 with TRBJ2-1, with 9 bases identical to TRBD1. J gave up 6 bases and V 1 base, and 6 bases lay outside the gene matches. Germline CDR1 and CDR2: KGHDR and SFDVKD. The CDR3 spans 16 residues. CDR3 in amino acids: CATSDFGQGRGNEQFF. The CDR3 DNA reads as TGTGCCACCAGTGATTTCGGACAGGGGCGAGGCAATGAGCAGTTCTTC.

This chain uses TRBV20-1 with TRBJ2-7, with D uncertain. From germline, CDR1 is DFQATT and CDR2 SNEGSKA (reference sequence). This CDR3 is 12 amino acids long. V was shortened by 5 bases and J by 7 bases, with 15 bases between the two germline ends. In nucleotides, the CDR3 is TGCAGTGCTTTTTTCCCACTGGGGGAGCAGTACTTC. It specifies CSAFFPLGEQYF.

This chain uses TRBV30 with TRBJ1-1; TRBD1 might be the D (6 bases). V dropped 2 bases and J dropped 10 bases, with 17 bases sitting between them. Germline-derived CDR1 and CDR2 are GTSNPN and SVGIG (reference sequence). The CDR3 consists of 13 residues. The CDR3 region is CAWSPTSTGPAFF. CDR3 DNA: TGTGCCTGGAGTCCTACGTCGACAGGTCCAGCTTTCTTT.

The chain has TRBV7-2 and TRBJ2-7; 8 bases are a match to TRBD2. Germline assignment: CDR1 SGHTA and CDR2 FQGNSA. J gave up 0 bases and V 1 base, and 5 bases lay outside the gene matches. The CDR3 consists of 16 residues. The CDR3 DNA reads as TGTGCCAGCAGCTTAGTCGGCGGGAGGAGCTCCTACGAGCAGTACTTC. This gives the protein CASSLVGGRSSYEQYF. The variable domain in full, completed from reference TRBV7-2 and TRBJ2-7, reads GAGVSQSPSNKVTEKGKDVELRCDPISGHTALYWYRQSLGQGLEFLIYFQGNSAPDKSGLPSDRFSAERTGGSVSTLTIQRTQQEDSAVYLCASSLVGGRSSYEQYFGPGTRLTVT.

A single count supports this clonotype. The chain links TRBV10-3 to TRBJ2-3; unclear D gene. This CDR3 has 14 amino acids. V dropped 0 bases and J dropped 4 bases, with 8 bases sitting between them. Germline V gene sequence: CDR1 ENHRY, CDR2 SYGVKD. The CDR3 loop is CAISESSVADTQYF. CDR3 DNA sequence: TGTGCCATCAGTGAGTCAAGCGTAGCAGATACGCAGTATTTT.

The CDR3 DNA reads as TGTGCCAGCAGTTTAAGGGGGGTCGGCTCCTACAATGAGCAGTTCTTC. Its translation is CASSLRGVGSYNEQFF. The chain joins TRBV12-3 or TRBV12-4 to TRBJ2-1, with D tentatively TRBD1 or TRBD2 (6 bases each). V was pared by 2 bases and J by 0 bases, with 11 bases between. CDR3 length: 16 amino acids.

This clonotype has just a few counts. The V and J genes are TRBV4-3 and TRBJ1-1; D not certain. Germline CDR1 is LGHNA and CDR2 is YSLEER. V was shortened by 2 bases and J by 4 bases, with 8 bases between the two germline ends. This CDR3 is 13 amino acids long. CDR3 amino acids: CASSQSETTEAFF. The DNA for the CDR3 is TGCGCCAGCAGCCAATCCGAGACCACTGAAGCTTTCTTT.

The DNA for the CDR3 is TGTGCCACCAGCAGGGACAGGGCGAACACCGGGGAGCTGTTTTTT. Amino acid sequence: CATSRDRANTGELFF. V usage is TRBV15 and J usage is TRBJ2-2; TRBD1 agrees at 8 bases. Looked up from germline, CDR1 is LNHNV and CDR2 is YYDKDF (reference sequence). The CDR3 length is 15 residues. J gave up 0 bases and V 3 bases, and 0 bases lay outside the gene matches.

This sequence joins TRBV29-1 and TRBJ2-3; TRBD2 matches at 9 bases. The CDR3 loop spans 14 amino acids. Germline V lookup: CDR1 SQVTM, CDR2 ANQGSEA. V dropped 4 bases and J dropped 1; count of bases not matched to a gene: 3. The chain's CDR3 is CSVGGTSRTDTQYF. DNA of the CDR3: TGCAGCGTTGGGGGGACTAGCCGCACAGATACGCAGTATTTT.

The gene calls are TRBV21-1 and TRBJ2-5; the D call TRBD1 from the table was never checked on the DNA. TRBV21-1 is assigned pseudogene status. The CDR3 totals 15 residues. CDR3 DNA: TGTGCCAGCAGCCGAGGGGACCGCCGCCAGGAGACCCAGTACTTC. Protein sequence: CASSRGDRRQETQYF.

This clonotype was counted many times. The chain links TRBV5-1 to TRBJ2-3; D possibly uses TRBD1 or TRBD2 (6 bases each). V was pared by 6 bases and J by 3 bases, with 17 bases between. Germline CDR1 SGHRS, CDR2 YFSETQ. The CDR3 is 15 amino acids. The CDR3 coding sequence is TGCGCCAGCAAGTGGGGGGCAGGGGCGACAGATACGCAGTATTTT. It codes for CASKWGAGATDTQYF.

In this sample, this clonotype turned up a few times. CDR3 sequence (DNA): TGTGCCACCAGTTTTGGCGAGACCCAGTACTTC. It is translated as CATSFGETQYF. The J gene is TRBJ2-5, the V gene TRBV24-1; D remains unclear. Trimming cost V 6 bases and J 5 bases, with 6 bases left between them. Germline V gene lookup returns CDR1 KGHDR and CDR2 SFDVKD. The CDR3 runs to 11 residues.

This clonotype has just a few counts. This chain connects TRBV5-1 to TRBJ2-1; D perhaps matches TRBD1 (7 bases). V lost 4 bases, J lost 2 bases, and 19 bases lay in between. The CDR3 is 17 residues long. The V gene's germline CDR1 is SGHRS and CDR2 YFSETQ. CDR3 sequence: CASSQGGFRDPYNEQFF. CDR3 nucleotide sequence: TGCGCCAGCAGCCAGGGGGGTTTCAGGGATCCCTACAATGAGCAGTTCTTC. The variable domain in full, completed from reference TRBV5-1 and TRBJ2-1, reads KAGVTQTPRYLIKTRGQQVTLSCSPISGHRSVSWYQQTPGQGLQFLFEYFSETQRNKGNFPGRFSGRQFSNSRSEMNVSTLELGDSALYLCASSQGGFRDPYNEQFFGPGTRLTVL.

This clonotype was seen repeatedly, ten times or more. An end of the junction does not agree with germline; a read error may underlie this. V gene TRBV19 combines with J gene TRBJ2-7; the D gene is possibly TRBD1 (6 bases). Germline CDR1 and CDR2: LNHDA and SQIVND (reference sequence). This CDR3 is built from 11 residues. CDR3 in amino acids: CASSTGYEQYF. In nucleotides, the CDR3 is TGTGCCAGCAGTACAGGGTACGAGCAGTACTTC.

For the CDR3, the DNA is TGTGCCAGCAGCTTATTTGCGGGTGAGCAGTTCTTC. This gives the protein CASSLFAGEQFF. The rearrangement joins TRBV7-9 to TRBJ2-1; tentative D call: TRBD2 (5 bases). The CDR3 sequence is 12 residues long. Trimming shortened V by 2 bases and J by 9 bases, and 8 bases separated the two germline ends. Germline V gene data show CDR1 as SEHNR and CDR2 as FQNEAQ (reference sequence).

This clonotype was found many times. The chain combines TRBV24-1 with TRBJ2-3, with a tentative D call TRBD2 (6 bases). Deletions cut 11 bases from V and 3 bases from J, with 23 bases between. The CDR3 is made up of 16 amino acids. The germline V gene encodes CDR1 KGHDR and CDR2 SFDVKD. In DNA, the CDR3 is TGTGCCATTCAGGGCGCCGGGGGAGATCTGACAGATACGCAGTATTTT. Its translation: CAIQGAGGDLTDTQYF.

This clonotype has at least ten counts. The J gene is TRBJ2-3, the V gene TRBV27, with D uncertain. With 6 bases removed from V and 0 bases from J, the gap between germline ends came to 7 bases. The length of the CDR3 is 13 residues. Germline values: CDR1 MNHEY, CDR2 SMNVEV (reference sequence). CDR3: CASSFLSTDTQYF. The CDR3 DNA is TGTGCCAGCAGCTTCCTAAGCACAGATACGCAGTATTTT.

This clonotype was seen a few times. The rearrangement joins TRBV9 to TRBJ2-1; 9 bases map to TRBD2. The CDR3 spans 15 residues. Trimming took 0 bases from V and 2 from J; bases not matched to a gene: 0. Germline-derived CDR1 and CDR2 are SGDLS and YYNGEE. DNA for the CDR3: TGTGCCAGCAGCGTAGGACTAGCGGCCTACAATGAGCAGTTCTTC. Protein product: CASSVGLAAYNEQFF. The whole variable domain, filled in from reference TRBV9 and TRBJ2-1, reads DSGVTQTPKHLITATGQRVTLRCSPRSGDLSVYWYQQSLDQGLQFLIQYYNGEERAKGNILERFSAQQFPDLHSELNLSSLELGDSALYFCASSVGLAAYNEQFFGPGTRLTVL.

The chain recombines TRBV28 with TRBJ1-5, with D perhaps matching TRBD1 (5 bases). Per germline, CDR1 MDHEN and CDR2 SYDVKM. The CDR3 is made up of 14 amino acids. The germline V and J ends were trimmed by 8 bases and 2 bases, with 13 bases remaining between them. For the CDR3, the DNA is TGTGCCAGCGGGGGGGGACTCGGCAATCAGCCCCAGCATTTT. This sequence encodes CASGGGLGNQPQHF.

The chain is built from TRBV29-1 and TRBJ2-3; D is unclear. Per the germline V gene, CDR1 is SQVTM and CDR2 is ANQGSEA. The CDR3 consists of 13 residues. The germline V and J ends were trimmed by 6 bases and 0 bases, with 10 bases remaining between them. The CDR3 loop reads CSVDKTSTDTQYF. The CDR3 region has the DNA TGCAGCGTAGACAAAACTAGCACAGATACGCAGTATTTT.